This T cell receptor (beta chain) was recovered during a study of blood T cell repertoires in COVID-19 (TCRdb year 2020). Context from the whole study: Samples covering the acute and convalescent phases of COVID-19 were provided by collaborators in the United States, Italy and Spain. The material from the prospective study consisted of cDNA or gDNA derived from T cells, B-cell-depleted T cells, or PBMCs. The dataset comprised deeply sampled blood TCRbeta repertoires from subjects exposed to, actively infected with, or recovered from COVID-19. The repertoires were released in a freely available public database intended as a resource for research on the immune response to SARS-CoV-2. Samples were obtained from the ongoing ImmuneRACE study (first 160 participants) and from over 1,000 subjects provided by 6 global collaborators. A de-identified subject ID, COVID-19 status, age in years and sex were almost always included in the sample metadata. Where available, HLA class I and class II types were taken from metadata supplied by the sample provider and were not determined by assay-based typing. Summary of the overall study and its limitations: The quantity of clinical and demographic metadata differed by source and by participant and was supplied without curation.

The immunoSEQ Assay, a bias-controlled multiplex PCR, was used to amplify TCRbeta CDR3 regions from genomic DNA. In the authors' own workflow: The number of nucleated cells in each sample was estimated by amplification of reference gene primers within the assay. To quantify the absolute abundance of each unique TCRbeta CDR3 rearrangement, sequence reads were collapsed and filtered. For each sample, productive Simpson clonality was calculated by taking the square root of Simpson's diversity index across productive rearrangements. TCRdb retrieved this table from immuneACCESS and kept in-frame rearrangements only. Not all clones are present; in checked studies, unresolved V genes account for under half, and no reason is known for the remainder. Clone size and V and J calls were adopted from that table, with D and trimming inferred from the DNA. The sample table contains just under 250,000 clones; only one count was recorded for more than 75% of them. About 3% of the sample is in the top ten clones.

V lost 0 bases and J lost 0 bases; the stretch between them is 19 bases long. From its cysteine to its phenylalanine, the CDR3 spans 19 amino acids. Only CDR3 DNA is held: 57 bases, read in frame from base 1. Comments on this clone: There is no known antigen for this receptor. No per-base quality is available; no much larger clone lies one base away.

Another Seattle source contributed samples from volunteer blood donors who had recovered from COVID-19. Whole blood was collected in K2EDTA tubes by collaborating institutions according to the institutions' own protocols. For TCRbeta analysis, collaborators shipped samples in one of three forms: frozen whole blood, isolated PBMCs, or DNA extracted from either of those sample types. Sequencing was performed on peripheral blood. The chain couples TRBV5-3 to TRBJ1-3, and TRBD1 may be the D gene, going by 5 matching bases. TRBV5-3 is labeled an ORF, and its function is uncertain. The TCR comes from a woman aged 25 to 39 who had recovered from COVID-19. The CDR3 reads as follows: CARSLDRAGLTPSGNTIYF. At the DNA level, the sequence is TGTGCCAGAAGCTTGGATCGTGCAGGGTTGACCCCCTCTGGAAACACCATATATTTT.